What follows are 25 T cell receptor beta chains derived from one specimen sequenced in a study of T cells in women clearing cervical HPV infection. Data came from immunoSEQ multiplex PCR; TCRdb stores just in-frame clones and leaves some out. The sample table includes about 39,000 clones. The sample taken for sequencing was blood buffy coat. These receptors all come from a woman aged 18-70 years with a cervical HPV16 infection that either progressed to CIN3+ or cleared (not recorded which).

As regards this clone: The read comes to an end 3 residues before the CDR3 does, leaving the germline J gene to fill in the end. V and J are TRBV5-1 and TRBJ1-6; 7 bases agree with TRBD1. Germline V gene lookup returns CDR1 SGHRS and CDR2 YFSETQ. V was clipped by 4 bases and J by 8 bases; unmatched bases: 6. This CDR3 has 14 residues. Partial CDR3 DNA: TGCGCCAGCAGCACTGGGACAGCGGATTCACCC. This translates into CASSTGTADSP. The whole CDR3 protein reads CASSTGTADSPLHF.

As regards this clone: The observed sequence ends 3 residues before the CDR3 terminus, with the missing tail filled in from the germline J gene. The chain has TRBV2 and TRBJ1-6; 8 nucleotides line up with TRBD1. The V and J ends lost 8 bases and 7 bases, in that order; junction bases with no gene match: 4. The CDR3 length is 13 residues. Germline-derived CDR1 and CDR2 are SNHLY and FYNNEI. The DNA read from the CDR3 is TGTGCCAGCGGTGGACAGGGCAATTCACCC. Its protein product is CASGGQGNSP. The whole CDR3 region reads CASGGQGNSPLHF.

About this clone itself: Sequencing ends 3 residues short of the CDR3 end; the germline J gene provides the rest. The gene calls are TRBV7-3 and TRBJ1-5; 8 positions agree with TRBD1. CDR3 length: 14 amino acids. Germline loops: CDR1 SGHTA, CDR2 FQGTGA. After removal of 4 bases from V and 8 bases from J, the junction contained 7 bases not matched to a gene. Partial CDR3 DNA: TGTGCCAGCAGCTCACAGGGGGGTAGTGAGCCC. Its protein product is CASSSQGGSEP. In full, the CDR3 reads CASSSQGGSEPQHF.

Concerning this clone: Sequencing ends 3 residues short of the CDR3 end; the germline J gene provides the rest. This chain joins TRBV7-8 and TRBJ1-2; D not certain. Deletions cut 1 base from V and 2 bases from J, with 20 bases between. Germline assignment: CDR1 SGHVS and CDR2 FQNEAQ. CDR3 length equals 18 residues. The CDR3 is CASSLVGLNHYQNYGYTF. The CDR3 bases that were read are TGTGCCAGCAGCTTAGTTGGCCTTAATCACTATCAAAACTATGGC.

Remarks on this clone: The read finishes 3 residues shy of the CDR3 end, and the germline J gene is used to complete it. The chain carries TRBV7-2 and TRBJ1-2; D gene uncertain. This CDR3 region has 14 residues. Germline V gene data show CDR1 as SGHTA and CDR2 as FQGNSA. CDR3 DNA (partial): TGTGCCAGCAGCTTATTCGGGGTCCCAGATACC. This sequence encodes CASSLFGVPDT. The full-length CDR3 reads as CASSLFGVPDTYTF.

In the case of this clone: The CDR3 is cut off 3 residues early in the read; its end comes from the germline J gene. This chain joins TRBV10-3 and TRBJ2-1; no clear D. Germline V gives CDR1 ENHRY, CDR2 SYGVKD. This CDR3 has 14 amino acids. Trimming cost V 4 bases and J 8 bases, with 15 bases left between them. Incomplete CDR3 DNA: TGTGCCATCAGTGGTAAGGGCGAAGCTGATGAG. Translating gives CAISGKGEADE. The whole CDR3 is CAISGKGEADEQFF.

Note on this clone: The observed sequence ends 3 residues before the CDR3 terminus, with the missing tail filled in from the germline J gene. This chain connects TRBV12-3 or TRBV12-4 to TRBJ2-5, with 7 bases matching TRBD1. This CDR3 has 13 residues. The ends lost 5 bases at V and 2 bases at J; junction bases unmatched: 2. The chain's CDR3 is CASSVGQQETQYF. The part of the CDR3 DNA that was read is TGTGCCAGCAGTGTGGGACAGCAAGAGACC.

Remarks on this clone: Sequencing ends 3 residues short of the CDR3 end; the germline J gene provides the rest. The chain has TRBV7-9 and TRBJ1-2, with D possibly being TRBD1 (5 bases). Trimming took off 5 bases at V and 6 bases at J, with 16 bases between the two ends. Germline CDR1 is SEHNR and CDR2 is FQNEAQ (reference sequence). There are 14 residues in the CDR3. CDR3 sequence: CASSRGDVIDGYTF. CDR3 DNA, as far as it was read: TGTGCCAGCAGCCGGGGGGATGTAATAGATGGC.

With regard to this clone: The observed sequence ends 3 residues before the CDR3 terminus, with the missing tail filled in from the germline J gene. The chain carries TRBV23-1 and TRBJ1-1; 7 bases line up with TRBD1. TRBV23-1 is placed among ORFs of uncertain function. This CDR3 spans 14 amino acids. J lost 3 bases, V lost 1 base, and 2 bases had no gene match. The part of the CDR3 DNA that was read is TGCGCCAGCAGTCAATTCGACAGGGACACTGAA. This sequence encodes CASSQFDRDTE. The whole CDR3 sequence is CASSQFDRDTEAFF.

A remark on this clone: The read terminates 3 residues before the CDR3 end, so the remaining end is supplied by the germline J gene. V is TRBV2 and J is TRBJ2-3, with TRBD2 as a possible D gene (7 bases). Germline CDR1 SNHLY, CDR2 FYNNEI. The CDR3 runs 14 residues. Trimming shortened V by 7 bases and J by 2 bases, and 13 bases separated the two germline ends. The chain's CDR3 is CASTGGRYTDTQYF. The CDR3 bases that were read are TGTGCCAGCACGGGGGGCAGATACACAGATACG. Full variable domain (outside the CDR3, taken from reference TRBV2 and TRBJ2-3): EPEVTQTPSHQVTQMGQEVILRCVPISNHLYFYWYRQILGQKVEFLVSFYNNEISEKSEIFDDQFSVERPDGSNFTLKIRSTKLEDSAMYFCASTGGRYTDTQYFGPGTRLTVL.

Comments on this clone: Read coverage stops 3 residues before the CDR3 terminus; the germline J gene supplies the remainder. The chain has TRBV19 and TRBJ1-3, with a possible D match to TRBD1 (5 bases). Trimming pared 6 bases from V and 0 bases from J, leaving 9 bases between. Germline assignment: CDR1 LNHDA and CDR2 SQIVND (reference sequence). This CDR3 region has 14 residues. CDR3 DNA, as far as it was read: TGTGCCAGTAGCCAGGGCTACTCTGGAAACACC. Protein product: CASSQGYSGNT. From start to end, the CDR3 is CASSQGYSGNTIYF.

On this clone itself: The sequence runs out 3 residues before the end of the CDR3; the remainder is reconstructed from the germline J gene. The V and J genes are TRBV5-6 and TRBJ2-1; 8 nucleotides align to TRBD2. Germline loops: CDR1 SGHDT, CDR2 YYEEEE. The ends lost 4 bases at V and 9 bases at J; junction bases unmatched: 12. The CDR3 covers 15 residues. The covered CDR3 bases are TGTGCCAGCAGCCTCCGAGCGGGAGTAAGTAGTGAG. It translates to CASSLRAGVSSE. The full CDR3 protein reads CASSLRAGVSSEQFF.

Notes on this clone: The missing CDR3 end, 3 residues past where the read stops, is filled in from the germline J gene. This rearrangement joins TRBV5-1 to TRBJ2-2, with 9 bases matching TRBD2. Germline CDR1 and CDR2: SGHRS and YFSETQ. With 4 bases clipped from V and 0 bases from J, the junction kept 10 bases outside the gene matches. The length of the CDR3 is 18 residues. The covered CDR3 bases are TGCGCCAGCAGCCGGGCTACTACTAGCGGGCCGAACACCGGGGAG. Encoded protein: CASSRATTSGPNTGE. The whole CDR3 sequence is CASSRATTSGPNTGELFF.

CDR3 in amino acids: CASRKGTVNDYTF. The CDR3 bases that were read are TGTGCCAGCAGGAAAGGGACAGTGAACGAC. The gene calls are TRBV7-9 and TRBJ1-2; 7 bases map to TRBD1. The DNA ends 3 residues before the CDR3 does, and the rest of the CDR3 is filled in from the germline J gene. The germline CDR1 and CDR2 sequences are SEHNR and FQNEAQ (reference sequence). CDR3 length equals 13 residues.

Turning to this clone: The read halts 3 residues ahead of the CDR3 end, with the missing end drawn from the germline J gene. The rearrangement joins TRBV6-2 or TRBV6-3 to TRBJ2-7, with TRBD1 identical over 9 bases. The CDR3 is 14 amino acids. V lost 8 bases to trimming and J lost 5 bases; unmatched junction nucleotides: 10. Germline-derived CDR1 and CDR2 are MNHEY and SVGEGT. CDR3 protein: CASCDRDRVHEQYF. The part of the CDR3 DNA that was read is TGTGCCAGCTGCGACCGGGACAGGGTCCACGAG.

A remark on this clone: Read sequence stops 3 residues before the CDR3 end, and the germline J gene provides the missing end. V and J are TRBV19 and TRBJ1-5; D not certain. The germline gives CDR1 LNHDA, CDR2 SQIVND (reference sequence). The CDR3 is 13 residues long. The V end lost 3 bases, the J end lost 3 bases, and 6 bases lay between the germline ends. Incomplete CDR3 DNA: TGTGCCAGTAGTATGCAGGTCAATCAGCCC. Protein: CASSMQVNQP. In full, the CDR3 is CASSMQVNQPQHF.

As concerns this clone: The CDR3 end is not reached by the read, which stops 3 residues before it; the germline J gene fills it in. The rearrangement joins TRBV30 to TRBJ2-1; 11 positions agree with TRBD2. Germline CDR1 reads GTSNPN; CDR2 reads SVGIG (reference sequence). There are 15 residues in the CDR3. Trimming removed 3 bases from V and 2 bases from J; junction bases left unmatched: 3. This CDR3 reads CAWRGTSGAYNEQFF. CDR3 bases read: TGTGCCTGGAGAGGGACTAGCGGAGCCTACAATGAG.

Regarding this clone: From the germline J gene comes the end of the CDR3, since the read stops 3 residues before it. The chain has TRBV6-1 and TRBJ2-7; TRBD1 matches 8 bases. Germline CDR1 reads MNHNS; CDR2 reads SASEGT. Trimming at V came to 1 base and at J to 3 bases, leaving 2 bases not matched to a gene. This CDR3 is built from 14 residues. CDR3 DNA, as far as it was read: TGTGCCAGCAGTGAAGGTGGACAGGGCTACGAG. Translating gives CASSEGGQGYE. From start to end, the CDR3 is CASSEGGQGYEQYF.

Notes on this clone: The observed sequence ends 3 residues before the CDR3 terminus, with the missing tail filled in from the germline J gene. The chain links TRBV5-1 to TRBJ2-7; 11 nucleotides align to TRBD1. The CDR3 has 16 amino acids. The junction had 10 bases not matched to a gene; V was cut back by 4 bases and J by 4 bases. Germline CDR1 is SGHRS and CDR2 is YFSETQ. CDR3 sequence: CASSRGGTGGGYEQYF. The DNA read from the CDR3 is TGCGCCAGCAGCCGCGGCGGGACAGGGGGAGGGTACGAG.

Points on this clone: From the germline J gene comes the end of the CDR3, since the read stops 3 residues before it. V and J are TRBV7-3 and TRBJ2-2; possible D gene TRBD2, 5 bases. Germline loops: CDR1 SGHTA, CDR2 FQGTGA. The V and J ends lost 2 bases and 5 bases respectively, with 9 bases between them. The CDR3 is made up of 14 amino acids. CDR3 amino acids: CASSLVRGTGELFF. CDR3 DNA (partial): TGTGCCAGCAGCTTAGTACGGGGTACCGGGGAG.

Worth noting for this clone: The observed sequence ends 3 residues before the CDR3 terminus, with the missing tail filled in from the germline J gene. The J gene is TRBJ2-5, the V gene TRBV7-7; possibly TRBD1 or TRBD2 for D (5 bases each). Germline CDR1 SSHAT, CDR2 FNYEAQ (reference sequence). The CDR3 has 13 residues. The V gene lost 5 bases and the J gene lost 3 bases, with 10 bases spanning the gap. Incomplete CDR3 DNA: TGTGCCAGCAGCCGAGGGGAGAAAGAGACC. Protein sequence: CASSRGEKET. The entire CDR3 is CASSRGEKETQYF.

Of note for this clone: The read falls 3 residues short of the CDR3 end, and the missing part is taken from the germline J gene. The chain employs TRBV18 and TRBJ2-6; a possible D gene is TRBD1 (6 bases). The CDR3 consists of 16 residues. CDR1 and CDR2 from the germline V gene are KGHSH and LQKENI. Trimming cost V 3 bases and J 0 bases, with 9 bases left between them. The sequenced part of the CDR3 DNA is TGTGCCAGCTCACCCTCGGACAGCTCTGGGGCCAACGTC. It specifies CASSPSDSSGANV. The CDR3 reads in full as CASSPSDSSGANVLTF.

Comment on this clone: From the germline J gene comes the end of the CDR3, since the read stops 3 residues before it. This chain connects TRBV14 to TRBJ1-1, with 9 bases fitting TRBD1. CDR1 SGHDN and CDR2 FVKESK come from the germline V gene. This CDR3 spans 15 amino acids. Trimming cost V 1 base and J 5 bases; bases outside gene matches: 5. The CDR3 spells CASSQGDRGWTEAFF. CDR3 DNA, as far as it was read: TGTGCCAGCAGCCAAGGTGACAGGGGGTGGACTGAA.

Comment on this clone: The CDR3 end is not reached by the read, which stops 3 residues before it; the germline J gene fills it in. The chain joins TRBV20-1 to TRBJ1-1; tentatively, D is TRBD1 (6 bases). The V end lost 5 bases, the J end lost 1 base, and 11 bases lay between the germline ends. This CDR3 is 13 amino acids long. Germline assignment: CDR1 DFQATT and CDR2 SNEGSKA (reference sequence). This chain's CDR3 is CSADRGANTEAFF. The sequenced CDR3 bases are TGCAGTGCTGACCGGGGGGCGAACACTGAA.

A word on this clone: The DNA ends 3 residues before the CDR3 does, and the rest of the CDR3 is filled in from the germline J gene. This sequence joins TRBV2 and TRBJ1-5; the D gene is possibly TRBD1 (6 bases). V was trimmed by 11 bases and J by 2 bases, leaving 16 bases between them. The CDR3 has 14 amino acids. Germline values: CDR1 SNHLY, CDR2 FYNNEI. CDR3: CAGKSGDGNQPQHF. Incomplete CDR3 DNA: TGTGCCGGGAAATCAGGGGACGGCAATCAGCCC.